The present TCR beta chain was sequenced within a study of blood T cell repertoires in COVID-19. As for the study in general: Sites across the United States, Italy and Spain contributed samples from acute and convalescent COVID-19. T cells, B-cell-depleted T cells, or PBMCs provided the cDNA or gDNA that served as material.

V lost 11 bases and J lost 1, with 17 bases in between. Per the germline V gene, CDR1 is MRHNA and CDR2 is SNTAGT. The CDR3 spans 14 residues. Authors' processing steps: Amplification of reference gene primers provided the estimated nucleated cell counts. Libraries were prepared by immunoSEQ multiplex PCR; TCRdb keeps only in-frame clonotypes and omits some of them. V, J and clone size derive from that table, while D and trimming were established from the DNA sequence. This table holds around 94,000 clones, about 86% found once. V usage is TRBV6-4 and J usage is TRBJ2-5; a possible D gene is TRBD1 (6 bases). Sequenced: peripheral blood. This TCR came from a man older than 75 with acute or convalescent COVID-19. This CDR3 reads CAAGQYSGQETQYF. In DNA, the CDR3 is TGTGCCGCCGGACAGTACAGCGGCCAAGAGACCCAGTACTTC.